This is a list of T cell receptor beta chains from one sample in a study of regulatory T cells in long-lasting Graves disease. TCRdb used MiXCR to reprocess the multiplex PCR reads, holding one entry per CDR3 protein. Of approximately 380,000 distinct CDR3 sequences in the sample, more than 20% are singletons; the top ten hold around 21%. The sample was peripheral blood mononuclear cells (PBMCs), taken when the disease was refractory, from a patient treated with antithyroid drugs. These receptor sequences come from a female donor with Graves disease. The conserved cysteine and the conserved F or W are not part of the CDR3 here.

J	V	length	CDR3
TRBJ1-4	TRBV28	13	AGSLSGTGREKLF
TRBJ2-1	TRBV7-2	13	ASSPPSGFYNEQF
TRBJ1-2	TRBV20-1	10	SVQTGDYGYT
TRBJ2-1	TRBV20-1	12	SARGGDSYNEQF
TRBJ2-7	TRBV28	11	ASRMMQNYEQY
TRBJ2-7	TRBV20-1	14	SARDHPRVPSYEQY
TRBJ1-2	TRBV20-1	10	SARPPGDGYT
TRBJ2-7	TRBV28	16	ASRTPGQGGLVSGEQY
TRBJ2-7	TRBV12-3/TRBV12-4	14	ASSLFRRYGADEQY
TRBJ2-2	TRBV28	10	ASSEATGELF
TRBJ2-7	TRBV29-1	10	SVVWQGDEQY
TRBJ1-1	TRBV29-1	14	SVELGGDRGSTEAF
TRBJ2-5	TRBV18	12	ASSPIAGDETQY
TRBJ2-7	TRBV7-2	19	ASSLAIGGTGRATGSYEQY
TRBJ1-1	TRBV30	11	AWSSGRTTEAF
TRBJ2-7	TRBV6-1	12	ASSRNRESYEQY